This is a list of T cell receptor beta chains from one sample in a study of beta chain features in type 1 diabetes. Measured with immunoSEQ multiplex PCR; TCRdb has only the in-frame clones, and not every one. The sample comprises around 130,000 clones, approximately 10% of which are singletons, and 0.75% rests with the top ten. Sequencing was done on a sample of central memory CD4+ T cells from blood. These receptors were collected from a man aged 25-45 years with type 1 diabetes. The CDR3 runs from the conserved cysteine through the conserved F or W. Each record gives: CDR3 length, D gene, clone size, J gene, V gene, CDR3 DNA, CDR3 protein. D genes are given only for firm matches. Size is omitted from some rows. Given values are once, few, many or a class for expanded clones.

>12|TRBD2|.|TRBJ2-1|TRBV7-3
TGTGCCAGCAGCTTAGGCGGGAGGGAGCAGTTCTTC
CASSLGGREQFF
>16|TRBD2|few|TRBJ2-3|TRBV7-2
TGTGCCAGCAGCCCGTTATCTGGCGGGGGGGCCAATACGCAGTATTTT
CASSPLSGGGANTQYF
>15|TRBD1|few|TRBJ1-3|TRBV7-2
TGTGCCAGCAGCCCTCAGACAGGGGGTGGAAACACCATATATTTT
CASSPQTGGGNTIYF
>14|.|.|TRBJ1-1|TRBV19
TGTGCCAGTAGAACCCGGGGACAGAACACTGAAGCTTTCTTT
CASRTRGQNTEAFF
>15|TRBD1|few|TRBJ2-6|TRBV7-2
TGTGCCAGCAGCGCCACAGGGGGTGGGGCCAACGTCCTGACTTTC
CASSATGGGANVLTF
>14|.|.|TRBJ2-7|TRBV6-5
TGTGCCAGCAGTTCCACGGGACAAGCCTACGAGCAGTACTTC
CASSSTGQAYEQYF
>16|.|few|TRBJ2-1|TRBV29-1
TGCAGCGATACCCAGGGGGCAGCGGGATCCTACAATGAGCAGTTCTTC
CSDTQGAAGSYNEQFF
>15|.|many|TRBJ2-5|TRBV29-1
TGCAGCGTAACGCACGCGGAGTATGTGATCGAGACCCAGTACTTC
CSVTHAEYVIETQYF
>13|TRBD1|.|TRBJ1-5|TRBV2
TGTGCCAGCAGTGGACAGGGGAATCAGCCCCAGCATTTT
CASSGQGNQPQHF
>11|.|few|TRBJ2-1|TRBV5-6
TGTGCCAGCAAGTTTATAGAAGAGCAGTTCTTC
CASKFIEEQFF
>17|.|.|TRBJ2-3|TRBV1
TGCACCAGCAGCCAAGATTCCCTAGCGGGGAGCACAGATACGCAGTATTTT
CTSSQDSLAGSTDTQYF
>13|.|few|TRBJ1-1|TRBV7-2
TGTGCCAGCAGCTACGAAGTAGACACTGAAGCTTTCTTT
CASSYEVDTEAFF
>13|TRBD1|.|TRBJ1-1|TRBV5-1
TGCGCCAGCTCCGGACAGGGGAACACTGAAGCTTTCTTT
CASSGQGNTEAFF
>14|TRBD2|.|TRBJ2-1|TRBV6-5
TGTGCCAGCAGTTTGGCTAGCGGATACAATGAGCAGTTCTTC
CASSLASGYNEQFF
>15|TRBD2|few|TRBJ2-5|TRBV11-2
TGTGCCAGCAGCCTCGAGCGGGGGGGCAGGGAGACCCAGTACTTC
CASSLERGGRETQYF
>16|TRBD2|.|TRBJ2-1|TRBV6-6
TGTGCCAGCAGTTACTCACTAGCGGGGGGAGTCCATGAGCAGTTCTTC
CASSYSLAGGVHEQFF
>17|TRBD1|few|TRBJ2-5|TRBV5-1
TGCGCCAGCAGTACAGGTCCTGACAGGGTAGTGGAAGAGACCCAGTACTTC
CASSTGPDRVVEETQYF
>15|.|.|TRBJ2-3|TRBV10-3
TGTGCCATCAGTGCCCGGGGTGGAATTCAAGATACGCAGTATTTT
CAISARGGIQDTQYF
>14|TRBD2|few|TRBJ2-7|TRBV28
TGTGCCAGCAGTTTATCGGGACTACTCTACGAGCAGTACTTC
CASSLSGLLYEQYF
>13|.|.|TRBJ1-1|TRBV27
TGTGCCAGCAGTTTATCAAGCGAACGCGAAGCTTTCTTT
CASSLSSEREAFF
>14|TRBD1|.|TRBJ2-7|TRBV28
TGTGCCAGCAGCCCAAGACAGGGTACCTACGAGCAGTACTTC
CASSPRQGTYEQYF
>14|.|few|TRBJ1-3|TRBV4-2
TGTGCCAGCAGCCAAGCGCAGGGAGGAAACACCATATATTTT
CASSQAQGGNTIYF
>14|.|.|TRBJ2-7|TRBV10-3
TGTGCCATCTCCATCAATGGACAGTCGAGCGAGCAGTACTTC
CAISINGQSSEQYF
>14|TRBD1|few|TRBJ1-1|TRBV6-5
TGTGCCAGCAGTCTCCTCCCCTCAGGGGGTGAAGCTTTCTTT
CASSLLPSGGEAFF
>13|TRBD1|few|TRBJ2-7|TRBV6-5
TGTGCCAGCACCAGACAGGGCGGATACGAGCAGTACTTC
CASTRQGGYEQYF
>13|.|.|TRBJ2-1|TRBV11-2
TGTGCCAGCAGCTTAGCTATGACAAATGAGCAGTTCTTC
CASSLAMTNEQFF
>15|.|.|TRBJ1-4|TRBV6-4
TGTGCCAGCAGTGAATCAGGCAGAGGACAAGGAAAACTGTTTTTT
CASSESGRGQGKLFF
>20|.|few|TRBJ2-1|TRBV23-1
TGCGCCAGCAGTCAATCTACGGACAGGGCGATACTAGCGATCCACAATGAGCAGTTCTTC
CASSQSTDRAILAIHNEQFF
>15|TRBD1|.|TRBJ2-1|TRBV9
TGTGCCAGCAGCGGCCGGGACAGGACCTACAATGAGCAGTTCTTC
CASSGRDRTYNEQFF
>12|.|few|TRBJ2-3|TRBV7-2
TGTGCCAGCAGCTTATTAACAGATACGCAGTATTTT
CASSLLTDTQYF
>14|TRBD1|.|TRBJ2-1|TRBV7-2
TGTGCCAGCAGCCCAGGGGACAGTATCAATGAGCAGTTCTTC
CASSPGDSINEQFF
>13|TRBD1|.|TRBJ2-7|TRBV25-1
TGTGCCAGCTTAAGGACAGGGGGCTACGAGCAGTACTTC
CASLRTGGYEQYF
>13|.|.|TRBJ1-1|TRBV5-4
TGTGCCAGCAGCCCCGGGGAGGGGAAGGTGGCTTTCTTT
CASSPGEGKVAFF
>18|TRBD2|few|TRBJ2-2|TRBV9
TGTGCCAGCAGCGCAGGACTAGCGGGGGGTCACGTCTCCGGGGAGCTGTTTTTT
CASSAGLAGGHVSGELFF
>14|.|many|TRBJ2-7|TRBV4-2
TGTGCCAGCAGCCCCCGGGACAACCTTTACGAGCAGTACTTC
CASSPRDNLYEQYF
>14|.|few|TRBJ1-6|TRBV5-4
TGCGCCAGCAGCCAAGACCCGACATCTTCACCCCTCCACTTT
CASSQDPTSSPLHF
>15|.|.|TRBJ1-6|TRBV7-9
TGTGCCAGCAGCCAACAGGGCATAGATAATTCACCCCTCCACTTT
CASSQQGIDNSPLHF
>15|.|.|TRBJ1-4|TRBV28
TGTGCCAGCAGTTTATGGGGCGGACTAAATGAAAAACTGTTTTTT
CASSLWGGLNEKLFF
>14|.|once|TRBJ1-4|TRBV7-2
TGTGCCAGCAGCTTTCAGGGATCTAATGAAAAACTGTTTTTT
CASSFQGSNEKLFF
>15|.|.|TRBJ1-2|TRBV11-2
TGTGCCAGCACCCTTTCTCTCTCCGGGAGGGGTGGCTACACCTTC
CASTLSLSGRGGYTF
>11|.|few|TRBJ2-7|TRBV6-6
TGTGCCAGCACACAGGGACGCGAGCAGTACTTC
CASTQGREQYF
>14|TRBD2|.|TRBJ2-3|TRBV7-9
TGTGCCAGCAGCTTTACTAGCGGGGGAGATACGCAGTATTTT
CASSFTSGGDTQYF
>13|.|many|TRBJ1-5|TRBV23-1
TGCGCCAGCCTAGTCTATAGGGGTCAGCCCCAGCATTTT
CASLVYRGQPQHF
>15|TRBD1|few|TRBJ1-1|TRBV5-4
TGTGCCAGCAGCTCACGACAGGGGGCAAGGGGTGAAGCTTTCTTT
CASSSRQGARGEAFF
>17|.|few|TRBJ2-2|TRBV30
TGTGCCTGCAACCTTTGGCGAGGAGAGCAAAGAACCGGGGAGCTGTTTTTT
CACNLWRGEQRTGELFF
>14|.|few|TRBJ1-6|TRBV11-2
TGTGCCAGCAGCTTAGTGGCAGGGGAGTCACCCCTCCACTTT
CASSLVAGESPLHF
>13|.|.|TRBJ2-7|TRBV18
TGTGCCAGCAGCCCAGGTTTACCCTACGAGCAGTACTTC
CASSPGLPYEQYF
>16|TRBD1|few|TRBJ2-7|TRBV11-2
TGTGCCAGCAGCTTCATTGCCGGGACAGGGCTTGACGAGCAGTACTTC
CASSFIAGTGLDEQYF
>15|.|few|TRBJ2-1|TRBV7-3
TGTGCCAGCAGCCCCGTTGCGGCCTCCTACAATGAGCAGTTCTTC
CASSPVAASYNEQFF
>12|.|many|TRBJ1-6|TRBV29-1
TGCAGCGTTGGGGGGGATAATTCACCCCTCCACTTT
CSVGGDNSPLHF
>13|TRBD1|.|TRBJ2-7|TRBV10-3
TGTGCCATCAGGGCACAGGGGGCCTACGAGCAGTACTTC
CAIRAQGAYEQYF